This TCR beta chain was recorded in a study of blood T cell repertoires in COVID-19. Original handling: Estimated nucleated cell counts came from reference gene primer amplification. Generated by immunoSEQ multiplex PCR, the TCRdb table keeps only in-frame clones and is missing some. That table gives V, J and clone size, and the DNA gave D and trimming. This sample has 150,000 to 200,000 clones; roughly 80% occur once, and the top ten carry about 13%. This CDR3 is built from 17 residues. V lost 1 base to trimming and J lost 3 bases; unmatched junction nucleotides: 3. Germline-derived CDR1 and CDR2 are SGHNT and YENEEA.

This chain uses TRBV11-3 with TRBJ2-2; 12 bases are shared with TRBD2. Sequencing was performed on peripheral blood. The TCR originated in a man in his fifties or sixties who had recovered from COVID-19. Written as DNA, the CDR3 is TGTGCCAGCAGCTTAGGTGGGACTAGCGGGTACACCGGGGAGCTGTTTTTT. It encodes CASSLGGTSGYTGELFF. Full variable domain (rest looked up from reference TRBV11-3 and TRBJ2-2): EAGVVQSPRYKIIEKKQPVAFWCNPISGHNTLYWYLQNLGQGPELLIRYENEEAVDDSQLPKDRFSAERLKGVDSTLKIQPAELGDSAVYLCASSLGGTSGYTGELFFGEGSRLTVL.